Listed here are 7 T cell receptor beta chains from one sample, sequenced in a study of technical replicates of blood from a handful of donors. Only in-frame clones appear in the TCRdb table, and some are missing; sequencing was by immunoSEQ multiplex PCR. Found here are 65,000 to 85,000 clones, nearly 98% of them singletons; the top ten hold over 0.13%. The sample consisted of T cells isolated from PBMCs. These receptors all come from a human donor in good health.

The chain employs TRBV1 and TRBJ2-3; the table's D call, TRBD2, has no DNA check behind it. TRBV1 is a documented pseudogene. The length of the CDR3 is 13 residues. The CDR3 DNA sequence: TGCACCAGCAGCCAAGATGAGGGTGTTACGCAGTATTTT. Amino acid sequence: CTSSQDEGVTQYF.

The chain combines TRBV25-1 with TRBJ2-7, with 11 positions matching TRBD2. CDR1 and CDR2 from the germline V gene are MGHDK and SYGVNS. The CDR3 is made up of 16 amino acids. J was trimmed by 2 bases and V by 8 bases; bases with no gene match: 11. CDR3 coding DNA: TGTGCCAGCTCCCTTGACGGGACTAGCGGAACCTACGAGCAGTACTTC. This gives the protein CASSLDGTSGTYEQYF.

This sequence joins TRBV10-1 and TRBJ2-1; possibly TRBD1 for D (6 bases). Germline V gene data show CDR1 as WNHNN and CDR2 as SYGVQD (reference sequence). This CDR3 has 11 residues. V shed 6 bases and J shed 12 bases, with 12 bases lying between them. The CDR3: CASSQDRRQFF. The CDR3 DNA reads TGCGCCAGCAGCCAAGACAGGAGGCAGTTCTTC.

V and J are TRBV5-6 and TRBJ2-7; TRBD1 matches at 7 bases. Germline CDR1 SGHDT, CDR2 YYEEEE. With V trimmed by 1 base and J by 5 bases, 9 bases remained unmatched. The CDR3 has 15 amino acids. The CDR3 DNA follows: TGTGCCAGCAGCTTGCCCGACAGGGCTGGCGACGAGCAGTACTTC. Translated, it gives CASSLPDRAGDEQYF.

The rearrangement links TRBV6-1 to TRBJ2-7; 8 bases line up with TRBD1. V shed 6 bases and J 2 bases; nucleotides not matched to a gene: 9. CDR1 is MNHNS and CDR2 is SASEGT in the germline V gene. The CDR3 consists of 15 residues. In DNA form, the CDR3 reads TGTGCCAGCAGGAAACTAGGACAGGGCCCCTACGAGCAGTACTTC. This translates into CASRKLGQGPYEQYF.

V usage is TRBV12-5 and J usage is TRBJ2-2, with 8 bases identical to TRBD2. The V gene's germline CDR1 is LGHNT and CDR2 FRNRAP. This CDR3 has 18 residues. Germline trimming cut 0 bases from V and 6 bases from J; bases unmatched to any gene: 12. The CDR3 DNA is TGTGCTAGTGGTTTGGTATATAGCGGGAAAGACGTCGCCGGGGAGCTGTTTTTT. Translating it yields CASGLVYSGKDVAGELFF.

V usage is TRBV7-8 and J usage is TRBJ2-3; D unclear. This CDR3 spans 16 amino acids. Trimming removed 1 base at V and 0 bases at J, with 11 bases between. Germline CDR1 and CDR2: SGHVS and FQNEAQ. This CDR3 is CASSLVRVPSTDTQYF. CDR3 sequence (DNA): TGTGCCAGCAGCTTAGTACGAGTACCTAGCACAGATACGCAGTATTTT.